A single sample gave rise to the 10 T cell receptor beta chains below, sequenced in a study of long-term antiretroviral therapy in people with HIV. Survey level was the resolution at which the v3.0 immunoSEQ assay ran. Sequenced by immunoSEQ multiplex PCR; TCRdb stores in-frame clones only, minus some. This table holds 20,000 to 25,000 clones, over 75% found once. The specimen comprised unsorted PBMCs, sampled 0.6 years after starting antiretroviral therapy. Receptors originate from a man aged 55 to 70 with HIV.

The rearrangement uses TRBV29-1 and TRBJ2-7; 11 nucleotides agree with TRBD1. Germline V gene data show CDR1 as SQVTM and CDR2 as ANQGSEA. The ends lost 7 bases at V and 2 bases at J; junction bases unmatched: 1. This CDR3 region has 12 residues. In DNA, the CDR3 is TGCAGCGGGGGACAGGGGGCCTACGAGCAGTACTTC. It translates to CSGGQGAYEQYF.

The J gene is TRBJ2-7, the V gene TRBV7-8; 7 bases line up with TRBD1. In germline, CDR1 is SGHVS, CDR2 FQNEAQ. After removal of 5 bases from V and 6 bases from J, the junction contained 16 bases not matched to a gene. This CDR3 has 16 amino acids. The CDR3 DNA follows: TGTGCCAGCAGCGGACATAGGAGACAGGGAAGCACCGAGCAGTACTTC. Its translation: CASSGHRRQGSTEQYF.

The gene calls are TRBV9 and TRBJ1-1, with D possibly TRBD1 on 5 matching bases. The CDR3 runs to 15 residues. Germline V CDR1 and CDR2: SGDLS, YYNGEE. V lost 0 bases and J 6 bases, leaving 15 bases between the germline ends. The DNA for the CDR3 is TGTGCCAGCAGCGTAGCGGCAGGGACGGTAGCTGAAGCTTTCTTT. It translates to CASSVAAGTVAEAFF.

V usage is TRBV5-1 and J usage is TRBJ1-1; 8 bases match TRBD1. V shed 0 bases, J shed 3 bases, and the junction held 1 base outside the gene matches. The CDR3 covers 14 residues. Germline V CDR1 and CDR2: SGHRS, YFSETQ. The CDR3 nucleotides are TGCGCCAGCAGCTTGGACAGGGGGGACACTGAAGCTTTCTTT. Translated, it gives CASSLDRGDTEAFF.

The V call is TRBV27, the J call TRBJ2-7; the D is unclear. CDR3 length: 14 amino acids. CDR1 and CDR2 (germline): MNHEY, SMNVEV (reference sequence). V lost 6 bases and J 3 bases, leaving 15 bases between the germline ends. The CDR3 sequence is CASSDDKSVYEQYF. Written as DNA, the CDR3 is TGTGCCAGCAGCGATGACAAGTCGGTCTACGAGCAGTACTTC.

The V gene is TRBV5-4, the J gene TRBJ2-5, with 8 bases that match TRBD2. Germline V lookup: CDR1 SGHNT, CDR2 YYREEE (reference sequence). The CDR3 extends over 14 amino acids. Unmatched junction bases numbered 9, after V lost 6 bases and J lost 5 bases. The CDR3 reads CASKGAGEWETQYF. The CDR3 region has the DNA TGTGCCAGCAAAGGAGCGGGAGAATGGGAGACCCAGTACTTC.

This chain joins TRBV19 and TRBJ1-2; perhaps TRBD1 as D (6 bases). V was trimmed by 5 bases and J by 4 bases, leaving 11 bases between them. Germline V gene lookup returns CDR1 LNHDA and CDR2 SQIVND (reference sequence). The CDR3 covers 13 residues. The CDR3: CASSSGTIYGYTF. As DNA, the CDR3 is TGTGCCAGTAGTTCCGGGACAATCTATGGCTACACCTTC.

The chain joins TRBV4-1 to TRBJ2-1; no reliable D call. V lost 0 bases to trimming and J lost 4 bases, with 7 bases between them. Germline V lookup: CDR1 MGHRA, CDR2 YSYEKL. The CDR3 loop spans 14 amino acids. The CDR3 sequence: CASSQDPSYNEQFF. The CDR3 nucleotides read TGCGCCAGCAGCCAAGATCCCAGTTACAATGAGCAGTTCTTC.

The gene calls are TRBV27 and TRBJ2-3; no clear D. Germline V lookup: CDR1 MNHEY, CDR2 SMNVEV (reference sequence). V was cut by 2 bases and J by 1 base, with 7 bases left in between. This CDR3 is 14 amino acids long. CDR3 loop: CASSLNAGTDTQYF. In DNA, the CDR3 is TGTGCCAGCAGTTTAAACGCGGGCACAGATACGCAGTATTTT.

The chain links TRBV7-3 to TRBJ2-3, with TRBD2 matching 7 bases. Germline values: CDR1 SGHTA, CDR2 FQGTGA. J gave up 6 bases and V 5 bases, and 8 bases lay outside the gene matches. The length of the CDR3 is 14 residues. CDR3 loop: CASSLSGGIDTQYF. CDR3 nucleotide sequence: TGTGCCAGCAGCCTGTCGGGGGGAATCGATACGCAGTATTTT.